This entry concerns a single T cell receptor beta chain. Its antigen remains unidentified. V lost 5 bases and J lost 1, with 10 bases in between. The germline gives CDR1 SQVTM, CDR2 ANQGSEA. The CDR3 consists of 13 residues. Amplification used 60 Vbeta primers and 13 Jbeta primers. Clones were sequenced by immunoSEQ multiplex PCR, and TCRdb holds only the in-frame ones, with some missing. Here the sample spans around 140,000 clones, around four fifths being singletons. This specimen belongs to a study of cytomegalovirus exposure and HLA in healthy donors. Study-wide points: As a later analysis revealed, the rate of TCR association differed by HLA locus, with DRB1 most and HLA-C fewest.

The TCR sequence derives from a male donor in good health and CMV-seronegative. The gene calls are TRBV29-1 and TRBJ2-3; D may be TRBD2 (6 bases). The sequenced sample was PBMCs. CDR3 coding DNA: TGCAGCGTTTTTTCGGGGGGCACAGATACGCAGTATTTT. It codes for CSVFSGGTDTQYF.